A single sample gave rise to the 12 T cell receptor beta chains below, sequenced in a study of T cell changes during pregnancy in multiple sclerosis. Profiling relied on immunoSEQ multiplex PCR, and the TCRdb table lists in-frame clones only, not all of them. Of around 130,000 clones listed, around 97% are singletons. The source was peripheral blood, collected after pregnancy. These receptors were collected from a female donor with multiple sclerosis, enrolled in a pregnancy study.

The chain carries TRBV5-1 and TRBJ2-1, with 7 bases fitting TRBD1. The CDR3 contains 16 residues. Germline loops: CDR1 SGHRS, CDR2 YFSETQ. The junction had 11 bases not matched to a gene; V was cut back by 4 bases and J by 4 bases. CDR3 in amino acids: CASSAPQGSLYNEQFF. CDR3 DNA sequence: TGCGCCAGCAGCGCCCCACAGGGGTCTTTATACAATGAGCAGTTCTTC.

CDR3 nucleotides: TGTGCCAGTAGTATAGATGGTGCTAGCGGGAGTGTCACAGATACGCAGTATTTT. Its translation is CASSIDGASGSVTDTQYF. The chain is built from TRBV19 and TRBJ2-3; TRBD2 agrees at 10 bases. The CDR3 runs to 18 residues. V gave up 0 bases and J gave up 2 bases; unmatched junction bases: 8. CDR1 LNHDA and CDR2 SQIVND come from the germline V gene (reference sequence).

The chain joins TRBV7-6 to TRBJ1-3; D remains unclear. From germline, CDR1 is SGHVS and CDR2 FNYEAQ. V was shortened by 6 bases and J by 0 bases, with 12 bases between the two germline ends. This CDR3 contains 15 residues. The CDR3 loop is CASSRSILSGNTIYF. The CDR3 nucleotides are TGTGCCAGCAGTCGGTCCATCCTCTCTGGAAACACCATATATTTT.

This chain joins TRBV7-3 and TRBJ2-3; 7 bases fit TRBD2. The length of the CDR3 is 15 residues. J lost 2 bases, V lost 5 bases, and 7 bases had no gene match. Per germline, CDR1 SGHTA and CDR2 FQGTGA. This CDR3 reads CASSPGLPFTDTQYF. The CDR3 DNA reads as TGTGCCAGCAGCCCGGGACTACCATTCACAGATACGCAGTATTTT.

This chain connects TRBV2 to TRBJ2-1; 8 nucleotides match TRBD2. Trimming cost V 2 bases and J 5 bases; bases outside gene matches: 17. The CDR3 totals 19 residues. The germline V gene has CDR1 SNHLY and CDR2 FYNNEI. The CDR3 region has the DNA TGTGCCAGCAGTGAAACCCAATACTCACTAGCGGCCGGGGACAATGAGCAGTTCTTC. Translation: CASSETQYSLAAGDNEQFF. Complete variable domain (other parts from reference TRBV2 and TRBJ2-1): EPEVTQTPSHQVTQMGQEVILRCVPISNHLYFYWYRQILGQKVEFLVSFYNNEISEKSEIFDDQFSVERPDGSNFTLKIRSTKLEDSAMYFCASSETQYSLAAGDNEQFFGPGTRLTVL.

V is TRBV6-5 and J is TRBJ2-7; D might be TRBD2 (5 bases). CDR1 and CDR2 (germline): MNHEY, SVGAGI. V lost 4 bases, J lost 2 bases, and 15 bases lay in between. The CDR3 runs 15 residues. The CDR3 is CASSFRETSTYEQYF. The CDR3 bases are TGTGCCAGCAGTTTCCGGGAAACCTCAACCTACGAGCAGTACTTC.

This rearrangement joins TRBV19 to TRBJ2-7; D possibly corresponds to TRBD2 (5 bases). From germline, CDR1 is LNHDA and CDR2 SQIVND (reference sequence). This CDR3 is built from 15 residues. V shed 5 bases and J shed 0 bases, with 14 bases lying between them. In DNA, the CDR3 is TGTGCCAGTAGTCAACGGACTGCCAACTCCTACGAGCAGTACTTC. It is translated as CASSQRTANSYEQYF.

The table lists this clone with a count of one. This CDR3 is CASSAQGAIGYTF. The CDR3 region has the DNA TGTGCCAGCAGCGCACAGGGGGCTATTGGCTACACCTTC. The rearrangement links TRBV9 to TRBJ1-2; TRBD1 agrees at 9 bases. Germline V lookup: CDR1 SGDLS, CDR2 YYNGEE. The CDR3 spans 13 residues. J lost 7 bases, V lost 3 bases, and 4 bases had no gene match.

Here the CDR3 reads CASSYSRGTGGNTIYF. The CDR3 bases are TGTGCCAGCAGTTACTCGAGGGGGACGGGAGGAAACACCATATATTTT. The J gene is TRBJ1-3, the V gene TRBV6-5, with TRBD1 as a possible D gene (6 bases). Germline CDR1 MNHEY, CDR2 SVGAGI. This CDR3 has 16 amino acids. V was clipped by 0 bases and J by 4 bases, with 13 bases between them.

The rearrangement links TRBV5-4 to TRBJ1-1; 8 bases align to TRBD1. V trimming: 0 bases; J trimming: 3 bases; junction bases outside the gene matches: 7. The CDR3 contains 16 residues. The germline V gene encodes CDR1 SGHNT and CDR2 YYREEE (reference sequence). The CDR3 here is CASSLDRGIAYTEAFF. CDR3 nucleotide sequence: TGTGCCAGCAGCTTGGACAGGGGGATAGCGTACACTGAAGCTTTCTTT.

The chain recombines TRBV9 with TRBJ1-2; D gene unclear. The ends were cut back, 7 bases at V and 0 bases at J, with 10 bases in the middle. Germline V CDR1 and CDR2: SGDLS, YYNGEE. CDR3 length: 13 amino acids. The CDR3 DNA reads as TGTGCCAGCGGGTACAGTACTAACTATGGCTACACCTTC. Residues: CASGYSTNYGYTF.

The rearrangement uses TRBV27 and TRBJ2-3; 8 positions match TRBD2. CDR1 and CDR2 from the germline V gene are MNHEY and SMNVEV (reference sequence). V dropped 6 bases and J dropped 15; count of bases not matched to a gene: 14. The CDR3 covers 13 residues. CDR3 protein: CASRAYTGGGCYF. The CDR3 region has the DNA TGTGCCAGCAGAGCCTATACGGGGGGGGGATGTTATTTT.